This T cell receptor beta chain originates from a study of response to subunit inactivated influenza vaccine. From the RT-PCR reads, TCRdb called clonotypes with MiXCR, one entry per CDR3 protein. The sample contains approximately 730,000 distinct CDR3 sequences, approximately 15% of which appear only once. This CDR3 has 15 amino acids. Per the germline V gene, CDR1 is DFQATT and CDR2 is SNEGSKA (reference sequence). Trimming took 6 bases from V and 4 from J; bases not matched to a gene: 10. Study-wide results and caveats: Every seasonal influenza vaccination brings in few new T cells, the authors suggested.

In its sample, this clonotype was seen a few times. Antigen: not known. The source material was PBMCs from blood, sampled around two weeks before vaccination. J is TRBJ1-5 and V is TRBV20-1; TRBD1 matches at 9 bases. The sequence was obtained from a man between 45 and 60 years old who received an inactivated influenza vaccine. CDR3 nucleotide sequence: TGCAGTGCCAAACCGGGCGGGACAGGGAATCAGCCCCAGCATTTT. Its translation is CSAKPGGTGNQPQHF.